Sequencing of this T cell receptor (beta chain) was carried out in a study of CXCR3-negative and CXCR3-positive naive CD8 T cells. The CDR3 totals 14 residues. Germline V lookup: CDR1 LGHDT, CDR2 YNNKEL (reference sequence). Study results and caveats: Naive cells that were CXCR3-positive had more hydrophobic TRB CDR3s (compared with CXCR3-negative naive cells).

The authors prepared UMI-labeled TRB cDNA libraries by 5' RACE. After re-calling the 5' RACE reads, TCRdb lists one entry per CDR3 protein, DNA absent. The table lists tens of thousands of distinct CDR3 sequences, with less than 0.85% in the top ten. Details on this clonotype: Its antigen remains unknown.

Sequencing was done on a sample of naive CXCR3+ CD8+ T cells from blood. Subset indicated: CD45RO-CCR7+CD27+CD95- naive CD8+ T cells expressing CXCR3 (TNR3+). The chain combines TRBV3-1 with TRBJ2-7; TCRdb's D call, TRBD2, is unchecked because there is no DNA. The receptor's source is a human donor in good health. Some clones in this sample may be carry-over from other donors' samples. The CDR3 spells CASSQTGPPWEQYF.